A selection of T cell receptor beta chains follows, all from one sample in a study of cytomegalovirus exposure and HLA in healthy donors. TCRdb keeps only in-frame clones here, not all; method: immunoSEQ multiplex PCR. The sample comprises 75,000 to 90,000 clones, over 9% of which are singletons, and approximately 24% rests with the top ten. The specimen was PBMCs. The receptors originated from a man in his 60s in good health and CMV-seropositive. CDR3s include the opening cysteine and the closing phenylalanine or tryptophan. The D gene is left open where the match is weak. Some rows have no size entry. The others give once, few or many, or a class for an expanded clone.

TRBV7-2,TRBJ2-3,.,.,TGTGCCAGCAGCTTAGTTCAGGCCCGCACAGATACGCAGTATTTT,CASSLVQARTDTQYF
TRBV28,TRBJ2-1,few,.,TGTGCCAGCAGTTTATGGCAGGATTCCTACAATGAGCAGTTCTTC,CASSLWQDSYNEQFF
TRBV5-6,TRBJ1-2,.,TRBD1,TGTGCCAGCAGCTTCCGGGACAGGGTTAACTATGGCTACACCTTC,CASSFRDRVNYGYTF
TRBV7-9,TRBJ1-2,few,.,TGTGCCAGCAGGCGTACAGCGGGAGGGGCGGATGGCTACACCTTC,CASRRTAGGADGYTF
TRBV5-4,TRBJ1-3,few,.,TGTGCCAGCAGCTTGAAGACAAGGGGCCCCGGAAACACCATATATTTT,CASSLKTRGPGNTIYF
TRBV6-5,TRBJ1-1,.,TRBD1,TGTGCCAGCCAACAAACCGGGACAGCTGAAGAGATAGCTTTCTTT,CASQQTGTAEEIAFF
TRBV6-1,TRBJ1-4,.,.,TGTGCCAGCAGTGTCAGGGGAACTAATGAAAAACTGTTTTTT,CASSVRGTNEKLFF
TRBV5-1,TRBJ2-6,.,TRBD1,TGCGCCAGCAGCACTTCCGGGACAGGGGGATCCAACGTCCTGACTTTC,CASSTSGTGGSNVLTF
TRBV7-2,TRBJ1-2,few,TRBD1,TGTGCCAGCAGCTTAGCGAACAGGGGATATGGCTACACCTTC,CASSLANRGYGYTF
TRBV4-2,TRBJ1-6,few,.,TGTGCCAGCAGCCAAATCGGACAGAGCTCCTATAATTCACCCCTCCACTTT,CASSQIGQSSYNSPLHF
TRBV6-6,TRBJ1-2,few,.,TGTGCCAGCACCCCCGGGGTCGGCTACACCTTC,CASTPGVGYTF
TRBV29-1,TRBJ2-1,few,TRBD2,TGCAGCGTTGAAGACCAACTAGCGGGATTCAATGAGCAGTTCTTC,CSVEDQLAGFNEQFF
TRBV2,TRBJ2-2,.,.,TGTGCCAGCAGTGCGGACACTAACACCGGGGAGCTGTTTTTT,CASSADTNTGELFF
TRBV14,TRBJ2-5,.,.,TGTGCCAGCAGCCCGGTAGCGGCGCGACGGATTCGGACCCAGTACTTC,CASSPVAARRIRTQYF
TRBV11-2,TRBJ2-1,.,.,TGTGCCAGCAGCCTCCTCGCAGATGAGCAGTTCTTC,CASSLLADEQFF
TRBV27,TRBJ2-7,few,TRBD2,TGTGCCAGCAGCTTGGGGCTGGCGGGAGCAGGCGAGCAGTACTTC,CASSLGLAGAGEQYF
TRBV7-9,TRBJ2-3,few,.,TGTGCCAGCAGCTTGTTAACAGGGACAGATACGCAGTATTTT,CASSLLTGTDTQYF
TRBV6-1,TRBJ1-2,many,.,TGTGCCAGCAGTGAAAGCTATTTATCTGGCTACACCTTC,CASSESYLSGYTF
TRBV10-3,TRBJ2-2,few,.,TGTGCCATCAGCTTCAACAGACAGTCGGAGGGGGAGCTGTTTTTT,CAISFNRQSEGELFF
TRBV6-5,TRBJ2-3,few,TRBD2,TGTGCCAGCAGTTACTCTGGGCGGGAGGGCCAGGATACGCAGTATTTT,CASSYSGREGQDTQYF
TRBV2,TRBJ2-5,few,TRBD2,TGTGCCAGCAGTGTAGCGGGGGGGCCCGAGACCCAGTACTTC,CASSVAGGPETQYF
TRBV6-5,TRBJ2-7,.,TRBD1,TGTGCCAGCAGTTACTTTCCGGACAGGATCTCCTACGAGCAGTACTTC,CASSYFPDRISYEQYF
TRBV5-1,TRBJ2-2,.,TRBD1,TGCGCCAGCAGCTTAAAACAGGGGGCGGTCGGGGAGCTGTTTTTT,CASSLKQGAVGELFF
TRBV6-6,TRBJ1-2,few,.,TGTGCCAGCAGTCCGCCGGGGGGGAGTGGCTACACCTTC,CASSPPGGSGYTF
TRBV18,TRBJ2-5,few,TRBD2,TGTGCCAGCTCATCGGCAGCGGGGGGGCTAGAGACCCAGTACTTC,CASSSAAGGLETQYF
TRBV5-1,TRBJ2-1,few,TRBD2,TGCGCCAGCAGCTTGATGTTTGGGGGGGTTTCGGGGAATGAGCAGTTCTTC,CASSLMFGGVSGNEQFF
TRBV2,TRBJ2-2,few,.,TGTGCCAGCAGCGCCTCGTCCCGCGAGGGCACCGGGGAGCTGTTTTTT,CASSASSREGTGELFF
TRBV19,TRBJ1-5,.,.,TGTGCCAGTAGTATAGGAGGGACTCCAATGTCCTATCAGCCCCAGCATTTT,CASSIGGTPMSYQPQHF
TRBV7-3,TRBJ1-1,few,TRBD1,TGTGCCAGCAGCCTTCAGGGGGGCACTGAAGCTTTCTTT,CASSLQGGTEAFF
TRBV7-3,TRBJ2-2,few,TRBD1,TGTGCCAGCAGCTTAAGGGGGACAGGGATCACCGGGGAGCTGTTTTTT,CASSLRGTGITGELFF
TRBV19,TRBJ1-5,.,TRBD1,TGTGCCAGTAGTTCTTCCGGGACAGGGATAAGCAATCAGCCCCAGCATTTT,CASSSSGTGISNQPQHF
TRBV28,TRBJ1-4,few,.,TGTGCCAGCAGTTTAAAGCCACTTGCAACTAATGAAAAACTGTTTTTT,CASSLKPLATNEKLFF
TRBV20-1,TRBJ2-1,few,.,TGCAGTGCTTCCCTAGCGAACTCGCAGTTCTTC,CSASLANSQFF
TRBV29-1,TRBJ2-3,many,.,TGCAGCACCTCCGCTCGGGCGGGTAACACAGATACGCAGTATTTT,CSTSARAGNTDTQYF
TRBV5-1,TRBJ2-5,.,TRBD1,TGCGCCAGCAGCTTGGAACAGGACAGGGGGAAAGAGACCCAGTACTTC,CASSLEQDRGKETQYF
TRBV6-5,TRBJ1-2,.,.,TGTGCCAGCAGTTACTTACAGGGTGGCGGCTACACCTTC,CASSYLQGGGYTF
TRBV10-3,TRBJ1-1,few,.,TGTGCCATCAGTGAGTCCCCGGGCACAGCGGACAGAAAAGCTTTCTTT,CAISESPGTADRKAFF
TRBV2,TRBJ1-1,.,TRBD1,TGTGCCAGCCGCCTGACAGGGGAGAACACTGAAGCTTTCTTT,CASRLTGENTEAFF
TRBV7-9,TRBJ2-3,.,.,TGTGCCAGCAGCTTAGAGCCTTTAACGCAGTATTTT,CASSLEPLTQYF
TRBV5-6,TRBJ2-1,few,TRBD2,TGTGCCAGCAGCCTCCGGACTAGCGGGAGGGGTAATGAGCAGTTCTTC,CASSLRTSGRGNEQFF
TRBV2,TRBJ1-1,few,TRBD1,TGTGCCAGCAGACTTGGACAGGGGGCGCAGTACACTGAAGCTTTCTTT,CASRLGQGAQYTEAFF
TRBV10-3,TRBJ1-1,.,.,TGTGCCATCAGCGGGGGAGGGAACACTGAAGCTTTCTTT,CAISGGGNTEAFF
TRBV2,TRBJ2-7,.,TRBD2,TGTGCCAGCAGCGGACTAGCGGGAGCCTACGAGCAGTACTTC,CASSGLAGAYEQYF
TRBV5-1,TRBJ2-7,few,.,TGCGCCAGCAGCTTGCAACTAGATCGTAGCTCCTACGAGCAGTACTTC,CASSLQLDRSSYEQYF
TRBV18,TRBJ2-3,few,.,TGTGCCAGCTCACCATCCGCAGATACGCAGTATTTT,CASSPSADTQYF
TRBV13,TRBJ2-1,.,.,TGTGCCAGCAGCTCTGAAATCCCCAGCGGCCGTCGAAATGAGCAGTTCTTC,CASSSEIPSGRRNEQFF
TRBV29-1,TRBJ2-5,few,TRBD2,TGCAGCGTGCCGATAGCGGGAGGGGTAGAAGAGACCCAGTACTTC,CSVPIAGGVEETQYF
TRBV2,TRBJ2-1,few,TRBD2,TGTGCCAGCCATACCCTCGGCGGGGGTACCAATGAGCAGTTCTTC,CASHTLGGGTNEQFF
TRBV7-2,TRBJ2-7,.,.,TGTGCCAGCAGCTTATCCGGGATCAACGAGCAGTACTTC,CASSLSGINEQYF
TRBV4-1,TRBJ1-2,many,TRBD1,TGCGCCAGCAGCTCACTCACCGGACAGGAGTGGGATAACTATGGCTACACCTTC,CASSSLTGQEWDNYGYTF
TRBV7-8,TRBJ2-5,few,TRBD2,TGTGCCAGTACTGGCGGGGGAAGCCAAGAGACCCAGTACTTC,CASTGGGSQETQYF
TRBV4-1,TRBJ1-5,.,.,TGCGCCAGCAGCCCCCAGTACGGGGGGATAGGTCAGCCCCAGAATTTT,CASSPQYGGIGQPQNF
TRBV18,TRBJ2-2,.,.,TGTGCCAGCTCACCAGGCGGGAACACCGGGGAGCTGTTTTTT,CASSPGGNTGELFF
TRBV7-9,TRBJ2-5,.,TRBD2,TGTGCCAGCAGCTTGCAGCGGTGGGGGGGAAAAGAGACCCAGTACTTC,CASSLQRWGGKETQYF
TRBV7-9,TRBJ2-1,.,TRBD2,TGTGCCAGCAGGCCGCTAGCGGGCCCGGACGGGGAGCAGTTCTTC,CASRPLAGPDGEQFF
TRBV5-1,TRBJ1-6,.,.,TGCGCCAGCAGCGCCGGGGTTGAGTCACCCCTCCACTTT,CASSAGVESPLHF